This TCR beta chain emerged from a study of blood T cell repertoires in COVID-19. Overall study context: The United States, Italy and Spain were the sources of the acute and convalescent COVID-19 samples. PBMCs, B-cell-depleted T cells, or T cells were the source of the cDNA or gDNA that made up the material.

The V gene's germline CDR1 is SGHTA and CDR2 FQGNSA. The CDR3 spans 15 residues. V was pared by 4 bases and J by 2 bases, with 1 base of the junction left unmatched. Produced via immunoSEQ multiplex PCR; TCRdb's table is partial and in-frame only. The table lists over 150,000 clones, around 85% of them singletons, with around 0.63% in the top ten. The chain recombines TRBV7-2 with TRBJ2-7; the match to TRBD2 covers 14 bases. The receptor comes from a man between 60 and 70 years old with COVID-19, enrolled during active disease. Sequenced: peripheral blood. The CDR3 DNA follows: TGTGCCAGCAGCTCGGGACTAGCGGGAGCCTACGAGCAGTACTTC. Protein product: CASSSGLAGAYEQYF. The variable domain in full, completed from reference TRBV7-2 and TRBJ2-7, reads GAGVSQSPSNKVTEKGKDVELRCDPISGHTALYWYRQSLGQGLEFLIYFQGNSAPDKSGLPSDRFSAERTGGSVSTLTIQRTQQEDSAVYLCASSSGLAGAYEQYFGPGTRLTVT.